Following are 7 T cell receptor beta chains from one sample sequenced in a study of PD-1 blockade in classical Hodgkin lymphoma. Produced via immunoSEQ multiplex PCR; TCRdb's table is partial and in-frame only. The sample has approximately 60,000 clones, approximately 88% seen once. Each patient relapsed following autologous stem cell transplantation, and prior brentuximab vedotin exposure differed. The sample in question was peripheral blood mononuclear cells (PBMCs), obtained at baseline. These receptor sequences come from a human donor with classical Hodgkin lymphoma.

This chain links TRBV5-6 with TRBJ1-4; possible D gene TRBD1, 5 bases. CDR1 and CDR2 from the germline V gene are SGHDT and YYEEEE. Trimming pared 2 bases from V and 0 bases from J, leaving 14 bases between. This CDR3 region has 17 residues. The CDR3 protein is CASSFSGLGPTNEKLFF. The CDR3 DNA is TGTGCCAGCAGCTTCTCAGGGTTGGGCCCAACTAATGAAAAACTGTTTTTT.

This chain uses TRBV5-6 with TRBJ2-5; possible D gene TRBD1, 5 bases. This CDR3 is built from 12 residues. CDR1 is SGHDT and CDR2 is YYEEEE in the germline V gene. Trimming removed 9 bases at V and 5 bases at J, with 14 bases between. CDR3 loop: CATRKGRETQYF. The CDR3 nucleotides are TGTGCCACGCGGAAGGGGCGGGAGACCCAGTACTTC.

The chain employs TRBV5-8 and TRBJ1-5; TRBD1 matches at 7 bases. Germline assignment: CDR1 SGHTS and CDR2 YDEGEE. Trimming at V came to 4 bases and at J to 6 bases, leaving 16 bases not matched to a gene. The CDR3 totals 17 residues. CDR3 sequence reads: CASSPAQGPHRGQPQHF. The CDR3 DNA sequence: TGTGCCAGCAGCCCGGCCCAGGGACCCCACAGGGGTCAGCCCCAGCATTTT.

The count of this clone is one. This sequence joins TRBV28 and TRBJ2-7, with a weak D call TRBD1 (5 bases). Germline V lookup: CDR1 MDHEN, CDR2 SYDVKM. The CDR3 runs 16 residues. V shed 4 bases and J shed 4 bases, with 20 bases lying between them. The CDR3 spells CASSSPRTLTRYEQYF. In DNA, the CDR3 is TGTGCCAGCAGTTCCCCTAGGACACTTACCCGGTACGAGCAGTACTTC.

The chain recombines TRBV7-8 with TRBJ1-5; 7 positions agree with TRBD1. V lost 5 bases and J lost 4; bases outside the gene matches: 14. The CDR3 is 17 amino acids. Germline loops: CDR1 SGHVS, CDR2 FQNEAQ. The CDR3 loop is CASSQITLQGGNQPQHF. CDR3 sequence (DNA): TGTGCCAGCAGCCAAATCACCCTGCAGGGGGGGAATCAGCCCCAGCATTTT.

This clone appeared a single time. Compared with germline, one end of the junction differs, possibly owing to a read error. The same CDR3 also results from other DNA sequences found in this sample. The V call is TRBV5-4, the J call TRBJ1-1, with D possibly being TRBD1 (5 bases). The CDR3 spans 12 residues. Germline CDR1 SGHNT, CDR2 YYREEE (reference sequence). This chain's CDR3 is CAFGGENTEAFF. CDR3 DNA: TGCGCCTTTGGGGGGGAGAACACTGAAGCTTTCTTT.

The V gene is TRBV9, the J gene TRBJ2-3; D may be TRBD2 (5 bases). With 4 bases removed from V and 0 bases from J, the gap between germline ends came to 15 bases. This CDR3 spans 16 amino acids. Germline CDR1 reads SGDLS; CDR2 reads YYNGEE. This CDR3 is CASSPEGGSSTDTQYF. The CDR3, as DNA: TGTGCCAGCAGCCCAGAGGGTGGGTCTAGCACAGATACGCAGTATTTT.